This T cell receptor beta chain was sequenced in a study of blood T cells in healthy people across ages (dated by TCRdb to about 2015). At the level of the whole study: In model experiments, roughly one uniquely barcoded TCR beta cDNA molecule per two T cells was captured by template switching. Using deep sequencing normalized with unique cDNA molecular identifiers, the study measured how TCR beta repertoire diversity changes with age. The donors were divided into four age groups: young (average approximately 17 years), middle-aged (approximately 39), aged (approximately 62) and long-lived (around 87). To avoid experimental bias, donors of different ages were randomly spread across the sequencing lanes. Using the same blood draw, the study looked at two additional independent replicas of 1 million unique cDNA reads for two donors, one aged 18 to 30 and the other aged 80 or older.

Donors were 30 to 45 systemically healthy Caucasian individuals from Russia aged 6 to 90 years. Each donor gave 8 to 10 milliliters of peripheral blood, drawn into EDTA-treated Vacutainer tubes. Ficoll-Paque density-gradient centrifugation was used to isolate PBMCs, with at least 7 million per sample. Trizol reagent was used to extract total RNA from the PBMCs, yielding at least 5.5 micrograms per sample. The percentages of naive CD45RAhigh/CD27high T cells were determined by flow cytometry on a PBMC aliquot from every donor. Comment on this clonotype: Its antigen remains unidentified. Base qualities are not at hand, and no much larger clone is one base apart.

Findings and caveats that apply to the study as a whole: As age increased, observed TCR beta diversity per million T cells dropped in a roughly linear way, and a significant reduction was already evident by age 40. Estimates of total diversity based on one million sequenced T cells were regarded as lower bounds and as underestimates. Since profiling was done on bulk unsorted PBMCs, naive and antigen-experienced compartments could not be conclusively compared. A strong correlation was found between observed TCR beta diversity and the percentage of naive T cells measured by flow cytometry. Compared with the aged group, more naive CD4+ T cells, fewer expanded clones and increased TCR diversity were shown by the long-lived group, suggesting age selection. Because the CMV infection status of the donors was unknown, age-related changes in expanded clonotypes may potentially have been confounded.

Via the germline V gene, CDR1 is MDHEN and CDR2 SYDVKM. V was cut back by 4 bases and J by 0 bases, leaving a gap of 19 bases between them. The CDR3 contains 17 residues, cysteine and phenylalanine counted. This entry keeps only the CDR3 DNA: 51 bases, framed from base 1. Libraries were made using 5' RACE. The listed sequencing device is Illumina HiSeq 2500. A second PCR of roughly 6 to 11 cycles was run with a J-beta primer mix and a sample-barcoded 5' primer. A template-switch 5' adaptor carrying 12 random nucleotides introduced a unique molecular identifier onto each TCR beta cDNA molecule. At least 3 million CDR3-containing paired-end reads were obtained from each sample. First-strand cDNA was synthesized from all RNA with the Mint cDNA synthesis kit, primed by a TRBC-specific oligonucleotide. Following uracil-DNA glycosylase treatment, all cDNA underwent a first 18-cycle PCR with the universal primers M1SS and BC2_uni_R. The original pipeline was this. For normalization, 1 million high-quality reads, each with a distinct molecular identifier, were randomly selected from each sample. Reads with shared molecular identifiers were discarded instead of being binned into consensus sequences. CDR3 identification, clonotype clustering and error correction used MiTCR with a Q25 quality threshold and the strictest error-elimination algorithm. A nonparametric unseen species model using Euler transformation provided a lower-bound estimate of total TCR beta diversity. TCRdb reworked the public reads: Q25 trimming with fastp, MiXCR clone assembly, productive beta chains retained. Every CDR3 protein is listed once, alongside the most common genes and DNA of its rows. TCRdb, not the original authors, processed these V and J calls. The sample profile shows hundreds of thousands of distinct CDR3 sequences; roughly 47% of them were found once. Less than 25% of the sample comes from the top ten.

Sequenced input: blood. Recombination linked TRBV28 to TRBJ2-7; perhaps TRBD2 is the D gene, with 6 bases matching. This receptor was identified in a woman aged 60-75 years in good health. The CDR3 corresponds to CASSSPGEAYSSYEQYF. The DNA sequence is given as TGTGCCAGCAGTTCTCCCGGGGAGGCTTACAGCTCCTACGAGCAGTACTTC.